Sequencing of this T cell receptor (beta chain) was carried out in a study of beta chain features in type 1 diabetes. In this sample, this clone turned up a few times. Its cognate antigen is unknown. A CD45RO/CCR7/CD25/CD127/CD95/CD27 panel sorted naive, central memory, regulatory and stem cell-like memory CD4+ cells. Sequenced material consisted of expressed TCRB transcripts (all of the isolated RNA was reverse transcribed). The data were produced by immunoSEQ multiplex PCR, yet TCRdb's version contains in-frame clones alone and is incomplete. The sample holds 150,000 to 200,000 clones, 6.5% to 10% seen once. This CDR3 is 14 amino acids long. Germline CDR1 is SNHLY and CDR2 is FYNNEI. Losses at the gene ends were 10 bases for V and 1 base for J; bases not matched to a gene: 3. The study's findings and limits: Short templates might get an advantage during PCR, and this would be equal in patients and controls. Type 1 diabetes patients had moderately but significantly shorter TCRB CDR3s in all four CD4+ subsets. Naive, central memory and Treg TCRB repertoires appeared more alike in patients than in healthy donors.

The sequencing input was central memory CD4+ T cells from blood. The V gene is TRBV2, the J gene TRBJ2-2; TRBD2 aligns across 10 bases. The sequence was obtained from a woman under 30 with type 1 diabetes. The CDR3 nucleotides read TGTGCCACCAGACTAGCGGGGAACACCGGGGAGCTGTTTTTT. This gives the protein CATRLAGNTGELFF. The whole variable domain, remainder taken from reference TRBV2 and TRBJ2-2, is EPEVTQTPSHQVTQMGQEVILRCVPISNHLYFYWYRQILGQKVEFLVSFYNNEISEKSEIFDDQFSVERPDGSNFTLKIRSTKLEDSAMYFCATRLAGNTGELFFGEGSRLTVL.